This T cell receptor (beta chain) was documented in a study of blood T cell dynamics during melanoma immunotherapy. The sample holds one count of this clone. Germline CDR1 is SGHNT and CDR2 is YYREEE (reference sequence). This CDR3 is 15 amino acids long. V was pared by 1 base and J by 0 bases, with 2 bases of the junction left unmatched. Using immunoSEQ multiplex PCR, the repertoire was profiled, and TCRdb retains in-frame clones only, with some absent. The sample shows about 7,100 clones, approximately 87% of them seen only once. Time point described: week 3, after first cycle of checkpoint inhibitor. Disease control meant complete response, partial response or stable disease at 12 weeks.

The sample was blood, taken from a patient treated with checkpoint blockade. This receptor was identified in a human donor with melanoma. This chain links TRBV5-4 with TRBJ2-3; 7 bases match TRBD2. The CDR3 DNA reads TGTGCCAGCAGCTTGCCTAGCGGTAGCACAGATACGCAGTATTTT. Its protein product is CASSLPSGSTDTQYF. Full variable domain (remainder filled in from reference TRBV5-4 and TRBJ2-3): ETGVTQSPTHLIKTRGQQVTLRCSSQSGHNTVSWYQQALGQGPQFIFQYYREEENGRGNFPPRFSGLQFPNYSSELNVNALELDDSALYLCASSLPSGSTDTQYFGPGTRLTVL.